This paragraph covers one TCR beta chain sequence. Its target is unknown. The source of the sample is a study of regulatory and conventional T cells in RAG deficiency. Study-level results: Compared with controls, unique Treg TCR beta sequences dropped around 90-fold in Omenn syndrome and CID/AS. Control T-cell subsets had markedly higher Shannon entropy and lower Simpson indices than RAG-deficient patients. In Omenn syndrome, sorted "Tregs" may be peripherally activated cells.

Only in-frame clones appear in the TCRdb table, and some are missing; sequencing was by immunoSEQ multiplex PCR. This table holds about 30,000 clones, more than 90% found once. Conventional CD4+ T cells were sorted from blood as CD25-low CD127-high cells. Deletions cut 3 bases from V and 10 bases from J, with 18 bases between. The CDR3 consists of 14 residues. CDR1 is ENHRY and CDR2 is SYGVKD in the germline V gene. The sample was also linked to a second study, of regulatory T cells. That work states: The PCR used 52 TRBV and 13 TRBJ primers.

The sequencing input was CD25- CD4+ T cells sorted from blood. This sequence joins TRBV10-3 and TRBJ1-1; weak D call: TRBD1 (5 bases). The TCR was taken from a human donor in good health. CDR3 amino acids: CAISDNGRVGGAFF. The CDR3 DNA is TGTGCCATCAGTGATAATGGCAGGGTCGGTGGAGCTTTCTTT.